This T cell receptor beta chain was observed in a study of blood T cell repertoires in COVID-19. For the study at large: T cells, B-cell-depleted T cells, or PBMCs supplied cDNA or gDNA.

Germline V gene data show CDR1 as MNHNY and CDR2 as SVGAGI (reference sequence). Trimming removed 6 bases at V and 7 bases at J, with 13 bases between. CDR3 size: 13 residues. The authors' processing: Reference gene primer amplification in the assay estimated nucleated cell counts. Some clones are missing from TCRdb's copy, which holds only in-frame ones; the method was immunoSEQ multiplex PCR. V and J calls and clone size follow that table, whereas D and trimming were derived from the DNA. Of 200,000 to 250,000 clones listed, roughly 85% are singletons. Seattle's enrolled individuals joined amid active infection and were then monitored longitudinally.

Sample: peripheral blood. The V gene is TRBV6-6, the J gene TRBJ1-5; D may be TRBD1 (5 bases). The TCR sequence derives from a woman aged 70-85 years with COVID-19, enrolled during active disease. DNA of the CDR3: TGTGCCAGCAGACCAGGGCCTTACCAGCCCCAGCATTTT. Translation: CASRPGPYQPQHF.